Listed below are T cell receptor beta chains from one sample, sequenced in a study of CD4+ T cells in melanoma. The table came from immunoSEQ multiplex PCR; TCRdb's copy has only in-frame clones and leaves some out. The data hold about 7,100 clones, with about 52% observed a single time. The sequenced material came from cells from a culture (not recorded whether cultured in vitro). The receptors come from a human donor with melanoma. Both conserved end residues are trimmed from each CDR3. Each record gives: V gene, D gene, clone size, J gene, CDR3 protein. The D gene is left open where the match is weak. Rows may omit the clone size; those that give it use once, few, many or a size class.

V: TRBV5-8; D: -; size: -; J: TRBJ2-7; CDR3: ASSLGFWTATYEQY
V: TRBV5-4; D: TRBD2; size: few; J: TRBJ2-3; CDR3: ASSLGAGVSTDTQY
V: TRBV25-1; D: -; size: few; J: TRBJ2-5; CDR3: ASSELGGRETQY
V: TRBV19; D: -; size: once; J: TRBJ1-5; CDR3: ASSIRDTYSNQPQH
V: TRBV5-4; D: TRBD1; size: -; J: TRBJ2-7; CDR3: ASSYRDSKSYEQY
V: TRBV7-9; D: -; size: -; J: TRBJ1-1; CDR3: AVSRGPNMNTEAF
V: TRBV7-8; D: -; size: few; J: TRBJ2-1; CDR3: ASSLQFLTYNEQF
V: TRBV6-5; D: -; size: -; J: TRBJ2-3; CDR3: ASRRPGAITDTQY
V: TRBV5-4; D: -; size: -; J: TRBJ2-7; CDR3: ASSLGPVASTGYEQY
V: TRBV2; D: -; size: few; J: TRBJ1-1; CDR3: ASEIRGGGTEAF
V: TRBV10-1; D: -; size: -; J: TRBJ1-1; CDR3: ASNWAVGTEAF
V: TRBV27; D: -; size: -; J: TRBJ1-4; CDR3: ASSLMAGAEEKLF
V: TRBV29-1; D: TRBD1; size: -; J: TRBJ1-1; CDR3: SVDRQGAAETEAF
V: TRBV11-2; D: TRBD2; size: few; J: TRBJ2-3; CDR3: ASSLGLAGLTDTQY
V: TRBV29-1; D: -; size: -; J: TRBJ2-1; CDR3: SAEGLQGPDSIEQF
V: TRBV30; D: TRBD2; size: few; J: TRBJ2-2; CDR3: AWTTGTSGNTGELF
V: TRBV4-2; D: -; size: -; J: TRBJ1-4; CDR3: ASSPEGFNEKLF
V: TRBV7-6; D: TRBD1; size: -; J: TRBJ1-2; CDR3: ASSLNSFWAGGGDRGNYGYT
V: TRBV4-1; D: -; size: few; J: TRBJ1-1; CDR3: ASSHLSREAPEAF
V: TRBV4-1; D: TRBD1; size: few; J: TRBJ1-4; CDR3: ASSKQGIGHEKLF
V: TRBV13; D: -; size: -; J: TRBJ1-2; CDR3: ASSLTSRYGYT
V: TRBV6-5; D: -; size: few; J: TRBJ1-4; CDR3: ASSYGQTREKLF
V: TRBV6-6; D: -; size: -; J: TRBJ1-2; CDR3: ASRGKEFHGYGYT
V: TRBV6-6; D: TRBD1; size: medium-sized; J: TRBJ1-6; CDR3: ATKTGTNSPLH
V: TRBV18; D: -; size: few; J: TRBJ1-3; CDR3: ASSTGYGNTIY
V: TRBV2; D: -; size: medium-sized; J: TRBJ2-2; CDR3: ASKVLGAAGELF
V: TRBV5-1; D: TRBD2; size: -; J: TRBJ2-3; CDR3: ASSLWTSGGGTDTQY
V: TRBV7-8; D: -; size: few; J: TRBJ2-2; CDR3: ASSPIGVLDEGELF
V: TRBV4-1; D: -; size: few; J: TRBJ2-7; CDR3: ASSQGPLTPYEQY
V: TRBV15; D: TRBD1; size: -; J: TRBJ2-4; CDR3: ATSRDLGQKNIQY
V: TRBV7-8; D: -; size: -; J: TRBJ2-5; CDR3: ASSWGGEATQY
V: TRBV2; D: -; size: -; J: TRBJ1-1; CDR3: ASSPPGVGLNTEAF
V: TRBV5-1; D: TRBD1; size: -; J: TRBJ1-3; CDR3: ASNPGTGGNTIY
V: TRBV7-8; D: -; size: few; J: TRBJ2-7; CDR3: ASSQIMGQREY
V: TRBV7-8; D: TRBD1; size: once; J: TRBJ1-1; CDR3: ASSFGTGTNTEAF
V: TRBV7-6; D: -; size: -; J: TRBJ2-2; CDR3: ASTGGIEGDTGELF
V: TRBV6-1; D: -; size: few; J: TRBJ1-1; CDR3: ASRWGRSSEAF